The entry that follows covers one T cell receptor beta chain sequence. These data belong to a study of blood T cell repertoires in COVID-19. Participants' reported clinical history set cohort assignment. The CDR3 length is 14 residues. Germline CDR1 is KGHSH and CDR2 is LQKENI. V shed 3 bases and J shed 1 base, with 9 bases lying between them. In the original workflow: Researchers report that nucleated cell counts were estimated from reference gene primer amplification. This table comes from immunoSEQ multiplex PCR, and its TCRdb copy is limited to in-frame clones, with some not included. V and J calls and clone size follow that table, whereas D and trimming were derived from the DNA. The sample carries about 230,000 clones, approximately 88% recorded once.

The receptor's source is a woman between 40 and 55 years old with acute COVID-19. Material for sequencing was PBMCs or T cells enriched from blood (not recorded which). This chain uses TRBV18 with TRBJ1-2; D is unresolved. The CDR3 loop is CASSPRAGNYGYTF. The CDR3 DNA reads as TGTGCCAGCTCACCGCGTGCGGGTAACTATGGCTACACCTTC.